One sample yielded the 13 T cell receptor beta chains listed below, sequenced in a study of vaccination and CD4 T cells after COVID-19. The antigens these receptors bind are not known. The treatment was: roughly 10-day PBMC culture with coronavirus spike peptide pools or control peptides (ViraFEST assay). Those CD4+ T cells from the unexposed donor predate the COVID-19 pandemic (2011-2018). Cultured CD4+ T cells had their DNA profiled by the Oncomine TCR Beta short-read assay. TCRdb re-analysed the PCR reads in MiXCR, keeping a single row per CDR3 protein. The table includes a few thousand distinct CDR3 sequences, approximately 39% detected once. Sequences were obtained from CD4+ T cells from blood, cultured in vitro. These receptors originate from a human donor in good health.

The CDR3 region is CASSLNGPRAGGPNTGELFF. The DNA of the CDR3 is TGTGCCAGCAGCTTAAACGGGCCTAGAGCGGGGGGGCCGAACACCGGGGAGCTGTTTTTT. The chain employs TRBV7-3 and TRBJ2-2, with TRBD2 matching 10 bases. Germline loops: CDR1 SGHTA, CDR2 FQGTGA. This CDR3 has 20 residues. Trimming removed 1 base from V and 0 bases from J; junction bases left unmatched: 11. The full variable domain, completed using reference TRBV7-3 and TRBJ2-2, is GAGVSQTPSNKVTEKGKYVELRCDPISGHTALYWYRQSLGQGPEFLIYFQGTGAADDSGLPNDRFFAVRPEGSVSTLKIQRTERGDSAVYLCASSLNGPRAGGPNTGELFFGEGSRLTVL.

This clonotype was seen a handful of times. The chain recombines TRBV7-8 with TRBJ2-5, with TRBD2 matching 14 bases. V lost 5 bases, J lost 1 base, and 9 bases stayed unmatched. The CDR3 is 18 residues long. The germline CDR1 and CDR2 sequences are SGHVS and FQNEAQ. The CDR3 here is CASSPGLAGGLLQETQYF. The CDR3 DNA is TGTGCCAGCAGCCCCGGACTAGCGGGGGGATTACTCCAAGAGACCCAGTACTTC.

The chain uses TRBV5-5 and TRBJ2-7; no clear D gene. V was cut by 5 bases and J by 0 bases, with 6 bases left in between. The CDR3 contains 12 residues. The germline gives CDR1 SGHKS, CDR2 YYEKEE (reference sequence). The CDR3 coding sequence is TGTGCCAGCAGTTACAGCTCCTACGAGCAGTACTTC. Encoded protein: CASSYSSYEQYF.

This clonotype showed up just a few times. The chain is built from TRBV27 and TRBJ2-1; tentatively, D is TRBD1 or TRBD2 (5 bases each). This CDR3 has 14 residues. The germline V and J ends were trimmed by 8 bases and 0 bases, with 11 bases remaining between them. CDR1 MNHEY and CDR2 SMNVEV come from the germline V gene (reference sequence). The DNA for the CDR3 is TGTGCCAGCTCCGGGGCGAGCTCCTACAATGAGCAGTTCTTC. Amino acid sequence: CASSGASSYNEQFF.

Note on this clonotype: The junction differs from germline at one of its ends, possibly a read error. As DNA, the CDR3 is TGTGCCAGCAGCTTTACACAGGGGTCGCCCCAGCATTTT. Translating gives CASSFTQGSPQHF. V usage is TRBV5-3 and J usage is TRBJ1-5, with 7 bases identical to TRBD1. TRBV5-3 is annotated as an ORF whose role is uncertain. The CDR3 runs to 13 residues.

In its sample, this clonotype ranks as medium-sized (0.01 to 0.1%). This rearrangement joins TRBV24-1 to TRBJ1-1; D unclear. This CDR3 has 13 amino acids. Trimming left V 9 bases short and J 1 base short, with 11 bases between. The germline V gene encodes CDR1 KGHDR and CDR2 SFDVKD. The CDR3 DNA reads as TGTGCCACCGGGTTCGAGGGGAACACTGAAGCTTTCTTT. This gives the protein CATGFEGNTEAFF.

The chain carries TRBV5-8 and TRBJ1-2; perhaps TRBD1 as D (6 bases). Trimming pared 4 bases from V and 6 bases from J, leaving 13 bases between. Germline CDR1 SGHTS, CDR2 YDEGEE. The CDR3 has 13 amino acids. The CDR3 DNA follows: TGTGCCAGCAGCCCTGGGGGGGCGAATGGCTACACCTTC. It translates to CASSPGGANGYTF.

The chain joins TRBV27 to TRBJ1-1; unclear D gene. The CDR3 contains 17 residues. The germline V and J ends were trimmed by 3 bases and 0 bases, with 17 bases remaining between them. CDR1 is MNHEY and CDR2 is SMNVEV in the germline V gene (reference sequence). Here the CDR3 reads CASSFSWSADMNTEAFF. Here the CDR3 DNA reads TGTGCCAGCAGTTTTAGTTGGTCGGCGGATATGAACACTGAAGCTTTCTTT.

The CDR3 loop reads CSARESDTIYF. In DNA, the CDR3 is TGCAGTGCTAGAGAATCAGACACCATATATTTT. The chain combines TRBV20-1 with TRBJ1-3; D gene ambiguous. Germline CDR1 and CDR2: DFQATT and SNEGSKA (reference sequence). The ends were cut back, 0 bases at V and 8 bases at J, with 5 bases in the middle. The CDR3 contains 11 residues.

This clonotype has a handful of counts. This chain uses TRBV19 with TRBJ2-3, with unresolved D. The CDR3 is 14 residues long. V lost 7 bases and J 0 bases, leaving 11 bases between the germline ends. Per the germline V gene, CDR1 is LNHDA and CDR2 is SQIVND (reference sequence). CDR3 DNA sequence: TGTGCCAGTACAAGAGACCATAGCACAGATACGCAGTATTTT. Translated, it gives CASTRDHSTDTQYF.

The rearrangement links TRBV7-9 to TRBJ1-5; no reliable D call. CDR3 length: 14 residues. Germline loops: CDR1 SEHNR, CDR2 FQNEAQ (reference sequence). V was cut by 5 bases and J by 1 base, with 9 bases left in between. CDR3 nucleotide sequence: TGTGCCAGCAGCCGGGCAGGCAGCAATCAGCCCCAGCATTTT. This encodes CASSRAGSNQPQHF.

This clonotype was observed a few times. The chain joins TRBV20-1 to TRBJ1-5; 8 nucleotides align to TRBD1. V lost 3 bases and J lost 6; bases outside the gene matches: 7. The CDR3 spans 14 residues. Germline-derived CDR1 and CDR2 are DFQATT and SNEGSKA (reference sequence). CDR3 nucleotides: TGCAGTGCTAGGGACAGACAGGGGAGTCAGCCCCAGCATTTT. It yields the protein CSARDRQGSQPQHF.

This chain connects TRBV6-2 or TRBV6-3 to TRBJ2-5; 9 nucleotides agree with TRBD2. The trim removed 6 bases at V and 1 base at J, leaving 6 bases unmatched. The CDR3 totals 15 residues. From germline, CDR1 is MNHEY and CDR2 SVGEGT. CDR3 in amino acids: CASRRAGGLQETQYF. DNA for the CDR3: TGTGCCAGCAGACGAGCGGGGGGACTCCAAGAGACCCAGTACTTC.